The present T cell receptor beta chain was sequenced within a study of breast tumors, draining lymph nodes, adjacent tissues. This CDR3 is built from 13 residues. Trimming stripped 5 bases from V and 3 bases from J, with 10 bases between. Germline assignment: CDR1 MNHEY and CDR2 SVGAGI. TCRdb recomputed calls from the multiplex PCR reads with MiXCR, one row per CDR3 protein. This sample has tens of thousands of distinct CDR3 sequences, with 23% found just once. The sample holds many counts of this clonotype. The source of this sequence is a female donor with breast cancer. Some clones in this sample may be carry-over from other donors' samples. The sequencing sample was made of breast tumor tissue. The gene calls are TRBV6-5 and TRBJ1-1; a weak D match, TRBD1 (5 bases). CDR3 nucleotide sequence: TGTGCCAGCAGTCTCGGGACCGACACTGAAGCTTTCTTT. Its translation: CASSLGTDTEAFF.